This T cell receptor beta chain was identified in a study of regulatory T cells in long-lasting Graves disease. At the level of the study: Newly diagnosed Graves' patients had under 3 months of antithyroid drugs.

This CDR3 is built from 13 residues. Germline V gives CDR1 SGHTA, CDR2 FQGNSA. The V end lost 1 base, the J end lost 6 bases, and 6 bases lay between the germline ends. This clonotype was seen at least ten times. Arm-PCR with iRepertoire HTBI primers amplified the CDR3 regions for these TCR beta libraries. A single record per CDR3 protein comes from TCRdb applying MiXCR to the multiplex PCR reads. Of approximately 540,000 distinct CDR3 sequences listed, around 12% are singletons. The time point denotes: newly diagnosed GD, antithyroid drugs for less than 3 months. The TCR library was made from RNA that had been extracted from PBMCs in TRIzol. The sample also formed part of further work on T cells in Graves' hyperthyroidism and ophthalmopathy. That paper adds: First-round RT-PCR targeting the TCR CDR3 was performed with the HTBI primer set.

The sample was peripheral blood mononuclear cells (PBMCs), taken at new diagnosis, from a patient treated with antithyroid drugs. The rearrangement uses TRBV7-2 and TRBJ1-4; D call uncertain. This receptor was obtained from a woman younger than 45 with Graves disease. CDR3 sequence (DNA): TGTGCCAGCAGCTTAGTGGCAGATGAAAAACTGTTTTTT. Its translation is CASSLVADEKLFF.